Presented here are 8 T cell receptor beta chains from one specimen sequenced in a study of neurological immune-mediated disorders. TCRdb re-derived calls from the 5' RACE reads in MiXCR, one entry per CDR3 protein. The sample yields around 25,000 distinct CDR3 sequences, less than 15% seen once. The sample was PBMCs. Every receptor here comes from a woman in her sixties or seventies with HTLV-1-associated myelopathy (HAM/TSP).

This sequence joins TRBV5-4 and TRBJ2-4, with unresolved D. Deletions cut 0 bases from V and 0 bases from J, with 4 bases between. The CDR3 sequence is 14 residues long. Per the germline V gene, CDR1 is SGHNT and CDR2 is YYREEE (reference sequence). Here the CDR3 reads CASSLDLAKNIQYF. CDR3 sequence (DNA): TGTGCCAGCAGCTTGGATCTAGCCAAAAACATTCAGTACTTC.

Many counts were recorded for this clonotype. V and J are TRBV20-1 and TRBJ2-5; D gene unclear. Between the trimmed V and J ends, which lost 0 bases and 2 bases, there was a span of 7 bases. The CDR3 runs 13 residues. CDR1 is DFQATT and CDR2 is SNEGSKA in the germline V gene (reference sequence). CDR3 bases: TGCAGTGCTAGAGATGTACAGCAAGAGACCCAGTACTTC. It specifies CSARDVQQETQYF.

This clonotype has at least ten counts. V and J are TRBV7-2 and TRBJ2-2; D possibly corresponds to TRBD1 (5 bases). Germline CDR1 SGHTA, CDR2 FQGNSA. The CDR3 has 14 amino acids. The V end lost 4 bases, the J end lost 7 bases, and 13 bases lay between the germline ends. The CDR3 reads CASSSFREIGELFF. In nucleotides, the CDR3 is TGTGCCAGCAGCTCATTCAGGGAAATCGGGGAGCTGTTTTTT.

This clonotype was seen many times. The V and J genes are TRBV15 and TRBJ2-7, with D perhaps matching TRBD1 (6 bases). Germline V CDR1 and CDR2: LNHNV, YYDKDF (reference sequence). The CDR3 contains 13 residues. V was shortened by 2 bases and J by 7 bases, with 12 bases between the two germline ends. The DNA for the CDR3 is TGTGCCACCAGCAGATCCACAGGGAGTGAGCAGTACTTC. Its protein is CATSRSTGSEQYF. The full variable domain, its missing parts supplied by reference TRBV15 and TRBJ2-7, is DAMVIQNPRYQVTQFGKPVTLSCSQTLNHNVMYWYQQKSSQAPKLLFHYYDKDFNNEADTPDNFQSRRPNTSFCFLDIRSPGLGDTAMYLCATSRSTGSEQYFGPGTRLTVT.

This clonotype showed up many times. In nucleotides, the CDR3 is TGTGCCAGCAGCTTCGGGCGGTACGCTGAAGCTTTCTTT. Translating it yields CASSFGRYAEAFF. The rearrangement uses TRBV7-9 and TRBJ1-1; D unclear. Germline loops: CDR1 SEHNR, CDR2 FQNEAQ (reference sequence). V dropped 3 bases and J dropped 6 bases, with 11 bases sitting between them. The CDR3 covers 13 residues.

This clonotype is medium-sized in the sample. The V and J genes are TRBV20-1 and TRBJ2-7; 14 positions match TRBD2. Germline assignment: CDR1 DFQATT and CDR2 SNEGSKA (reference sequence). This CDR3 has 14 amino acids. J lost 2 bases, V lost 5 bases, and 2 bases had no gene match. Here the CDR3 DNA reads TGCAGTGCTCGACTAGCGGGAGGGACCTACGAGCAGTACTTC. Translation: CSARLAGGTYEQYF.

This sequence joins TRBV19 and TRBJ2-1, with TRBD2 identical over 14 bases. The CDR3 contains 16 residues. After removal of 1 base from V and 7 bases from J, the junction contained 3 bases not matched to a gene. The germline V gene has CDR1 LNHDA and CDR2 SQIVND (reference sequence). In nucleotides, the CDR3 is TGTGCCAGTAGTATAGTAGGGACTAGCGGGAGTAATGAGCAGTTCTTC. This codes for CASSIVGTSGSNEQFF.

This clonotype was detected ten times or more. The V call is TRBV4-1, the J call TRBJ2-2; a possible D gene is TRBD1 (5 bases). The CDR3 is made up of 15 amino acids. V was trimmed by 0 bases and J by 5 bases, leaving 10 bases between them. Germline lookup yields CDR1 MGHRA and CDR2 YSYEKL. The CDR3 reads CASSQDPRVTGELFF. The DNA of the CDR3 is TGCGCCAGCAGCCAAGATCCCAGGGTGACCGGGGAGCTGTTTTTT.